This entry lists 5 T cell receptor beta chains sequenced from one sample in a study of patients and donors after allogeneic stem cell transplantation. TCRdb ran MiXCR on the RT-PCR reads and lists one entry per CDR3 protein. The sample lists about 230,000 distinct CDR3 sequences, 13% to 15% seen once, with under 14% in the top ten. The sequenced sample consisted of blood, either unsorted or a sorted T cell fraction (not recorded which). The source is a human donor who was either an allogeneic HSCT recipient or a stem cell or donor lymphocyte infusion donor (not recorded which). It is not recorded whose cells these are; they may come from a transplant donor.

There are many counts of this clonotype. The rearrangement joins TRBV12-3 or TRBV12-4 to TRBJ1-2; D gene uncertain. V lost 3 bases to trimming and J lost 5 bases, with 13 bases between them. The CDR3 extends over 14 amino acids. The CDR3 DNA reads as TGTGCCAGCAGTTTTCGGTCCTTCATTTATGGCTACACCTTC. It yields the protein CASSFRSFIYGYTF.

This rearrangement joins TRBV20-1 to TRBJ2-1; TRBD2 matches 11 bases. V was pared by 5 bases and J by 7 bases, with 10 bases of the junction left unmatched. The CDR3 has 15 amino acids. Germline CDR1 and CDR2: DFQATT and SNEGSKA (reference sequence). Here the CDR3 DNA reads TGCAGTGCTTCCGGACTAGCGGGCTCTTTAAATGAGCAGTTCTTC. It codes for CSASGLAGSLNEQFF.

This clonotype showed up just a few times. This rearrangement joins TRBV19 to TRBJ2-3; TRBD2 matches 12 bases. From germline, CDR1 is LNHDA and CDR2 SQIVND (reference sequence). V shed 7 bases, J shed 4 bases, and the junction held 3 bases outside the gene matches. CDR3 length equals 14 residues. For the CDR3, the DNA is TGTGCCAGTACCGCTAGCGGGAGGGCAGATACGCAGTATTTT. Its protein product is CASTASGRADTQYF.

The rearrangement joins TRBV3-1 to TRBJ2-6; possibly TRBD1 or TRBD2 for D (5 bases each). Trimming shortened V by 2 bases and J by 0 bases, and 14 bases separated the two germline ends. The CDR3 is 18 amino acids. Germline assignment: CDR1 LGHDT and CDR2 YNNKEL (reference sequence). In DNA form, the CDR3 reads TGTGCCAGCAGCCAATTCTGGCCAGGGAGCTCTGGGGCCAACGTCCTGACTTTC. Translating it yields CASSQFWPGSSGANVLTF.

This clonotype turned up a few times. The CDR3 bases are TGTGCCAGCAGCCGCGGACAGATCTTACTCACAGATACGCAGTATTTT. It is translated as CASSRGQILLTDTQYF. The gene calls are TRBV7-2 and TRBJ2-3; maybe TRBD1 (6 bases). Trimming pared 5 bases from V and 2 bases from J, leaving 17 bases between. The CDR3 totals 16 residues. The germline CDR1 and CDR2 sequences are SGHTA and FQGNSA.